This is a list of T cell receptor beta chains from one sample in a study of cytomegalovirus exposure and HLA in healthy donors. The protocol was immunoSEQ multiplex PCR, while the TCRdb copy is restricted to in-frame clones and leaves out a portion. The sample consists of about 190,000 clones, 80% of them appearing once. Sequences were obtained from PBMCs. The origin of the receptors is a man aged 35-49 years in good health and CMV-seropositive. Each CDR3 is given with its conserved first and last residue. A D gene is named only where the DNA matches it firmly. Size tells how often a clone was seen (once, few, many) or the class of an expanded clone, and some rows leave it out.

j_call clone_size cdr3_length d_call v_call cdr3_nt cdr3_aa
TRBJ1-5 . 13 . TRBV19 TGTGCCAGTAACCGGCAGGGCAATCAGCCCCAGCATTTT CASNRQGNQPQHF
TRBJ2-2 . 15 . TRBV28 TGTGCCAGCAGCCCGCCTCGGGGGAACACCGGGGAGCTGTTTTTT CASSPPRGNTGELFF
TRBJ2-7 . 13 . TRBV5-6 TGTGCCAGCAGCACGGACTACTCGTACGAGCAGTACTTC CASSTDYSYEQYF
TRBJ2-3 . 17 TRBD2 TRBV9 TGTGCCAGCAGCGATCGACTAGCGGGGGGGCTAGGAGATACGCAGTATTTT CASSDRLAGGLGDTQYF
TRBJ2-2 . 15 . TRBV27 TGTGCCAGCAGTGGAGCCCAGGGGAGATCCGGGGAGCTGTTTTTT CASSGAQGRSGELFF
TRBJ1-2 . 14 TRBD1 TRBV19 TGTGCCAGTAGTCGTAGGGACAGTAACTATGGCTACACCTTC CASSRRDSNYGYTF
TRBJ2-1 . 13 . TRBV7-9 TGTGCCAGCAGCTTAGGGACGGGGAATGAGCAGTTCTTC CASSLGTGNEQFF
TRBJ2-7 . 16 TRBD2 TRBV4-1 TGCGCCAGCAGCCAAGAACTAGCGGGGTTCAGCTACGAGCAGTACTTC CASSQELAGFSYEQYF
TRBJ1-6 . 14 TRBD1 TRBV9 TGTGCCAGCAGCGTTGGGACAGTGGTTTCACCCCTCCACTTT CASSVGTVVSPLHF
TRBJ2-5 . 14 . TRBV2 TGTGCCAGCTCAGGTAACAGGGCGAAAGAGACCCAGTACTTC CASSGNRAKETQYF
TRBJ1-2 . 14 . TRBV7-6 TGTGCCAGCAGCTTAGCCGAAGGGAGCTATGGCTACACCTTC CASSLAEGSYGYTF
TRBJ1-1 . 16 TRBD1 TRBV18 TGTGCCAGCTCACCAAGTTTGGGACAGGGGAACACTGAAGCTTTCTTT CASSPSLGQGNTEAFF
TRBJ1-3 . 18 . TRBV6-1 TGTGCCAGCAGTGAATCTGGACAGCTACGCTTCCTTCGAAACACCATATATTTT CASSESGQLRFLRNTIYF
TRBJ1-2 . 14 TRBD1 TRBV13 TGTGCCAGCAGCCCCAGGGGGCTAGGGGATGGCTACACCTTC CASSPRGLGDGYTF
TRBJ2-3 . 12 . TRBV7-9 TGTGCCAGCAGCTCTAGCACAGATACGCAGTATTTT CASSSSTDTQYF
TRBJ2-5 . 12 . TRBV6-5 TGTGCCAGCAGTCCCGATGGGCAGACCCAGTACTTC CASSPDGQTQYF
TRBJ2-3 . 13 . TRBV18 TGTGCCAGCTCGTCGACAGGGAGGAATACGCAGTATTTT CASSSTGRNTQYF
TRBJ2-7 once 14 . TRBV4-1 TGCGCCAGCGCGGGGTATGACAGATCCTACGAGCAGTACTTC CASAGYDRSYEQYF
TRBJ1-1 . 11 TRBD1 TRBV23-1 TGCGCCAGCAGCCGGACAGGGAAAGCTTTCTTT CASSRTGKAFF
TRBJ2-5 few 16 . TRBV7-2 TGTGCCAGCAGCTTAGTCGGGGGGTCCAGGGGTCAGACCCAGTACTTC CASSLVGGSRGQTQYF
TRBJ2-7 once 16 TRBD1 TRBV19 TGTGCCAGTAGTATACTGGGGACAGCCAGCTCCTACGAGCAGTACTTC CASSILGTASSYEQYF
TRBJ1-5 . 13 . TRBV4-3 TGCGCCAGCAGCCACCGGGTCAATCAGCCCCAGCATTTT CASSHRVNQPQHF
TRBJ2-3 few 14 TRBD1 TRBV6-1 TGTGCCAGCAGGAAGACAGGGCTAGCAGATACGCAGTATTTT CASRKTGLADTQYF
TRBJ1-2 . 12 TRBD1 TRBV30 TGTGCCGGGACAGTCCAGGGCTATGGCTACACCTTC CAGTVQGYGYTF
TRBJ2-5 . 16 TRBD2 TRBV19 TGTGCCAGTAGGAGTCTAGCGGGGGGCCTGGGAGAGACCCAGTACTTC CASRSLAGGLGETQYF
TRBJ1-3 . 14 . TRBV13 TGTGCCAGCAGCTTTGGGAGGAGGGGAAACACCATATATTTT CASSFGRRGNTIYF
TRBJ1-1 . 11 TRBD1 TRBV29-1 TGCAGCGTTGGACAGGGGGCGCGGGCTTTCTTT CSVGQGARAFF
TRBJ1-1 . 13 . TRBV28 TGTGCCAGCAGTTTAGGGGGGAACACTGAAGTTTTCTTT CASSLGGNTEVFF
TRBJ2-7 . 13 TRBD1 TRBV28 TGTGCCAGCTGGACAGGGGAAGGCTACGAGCAGTACTTC CASWTGEGYEQYF
TRBJ2-3 . 16 . TRBV10-1 TGCGCCAGCAGTGCAAGAGGGAGTGTTATGGCAGATACGCAGTATTTT CASSARGSVMADTQYF
TRBJ1-5 . 12 . TRBV21-1 TGTGCCAGCAGCAAACAGGGTCAGCCCCAGCATTTT CASSKQGQPQHF
TRBJ1-2 . 13 . TRBV10-3 TGTGCCATCAGTGAGTCTTGGGGGCTTGGCTACACCTTC CAISESWGLGYTF
TRBJ1-5 . 14 TRBD1 TRBV28 TGTGCCACCCTTGCCAACAGGGGAACCCAGCCCCAGCATTTT CATLANRGTQPQHF
TRBJ2-2 . 14 . TRBV6-5 TGTGCCAGCAGTTACTCTCAGGTGGCAGGGGAGCTGTTTTTT CASSYSQVAGELFF
TRBJ2-3 few 16 TRBD2 TRBV9 TGTGCCAGCAGCCCTGGACTAGCGGGGGGCTCGGATACGCAGTATTTT CASSPGLAGGSDTQYF
TRBJ1-1 . 9 . TRBV7-2 TGTGCCAGCAGCTTAAGGGGTGGATTT CASSLRGGF
TRBJ2-3 . 14 . TRBV5-1 TGCGCCAGCAGCCCCGGGATGAGCACAGATACGCAGTATTTT CASSPGMSTDTQYF
TRBJ2-7 . 15 TRBD2 TRBV19 TGTGCCAGTAGTAGGGAGGGGACTAGGTCCTACGAGCAGTACTTC CASSREGTRSYEQYF
TRBJ2-7 . 14 TRBD2 TRBV7-9 TGTGCCAGCACGACCGGTGGGGGGGGCTACGAGCAGTACTTC CASTTGGGGYEQYF
TRBJ1-4 . 16 TRBD1 TRBV4-3 TGCGCCAGCAGCAAGTACCGGGACAGTGGGGCAGGTAAACTGTTTTTT CASSKYRDSGAGKLFF
TRBJ1-4 few 15 TRBD1 TRBV6-6 TGTGCCAGCAGTCACCCAGGGGGCGTCGACGAAAAACTGTTTTTT CASSHPGGVDEKLFF
TRBJ1-4 . 12 . TRBV18 TGTGCCACAGCAGGGGATTCGGAAAAACTGTTTTTT CATAGDSEKLFF
TRBJ1-6 . 15 . TRBV7-9 TGTGCCAGCCGGACCGAAGGGGGTATGAATTCACCCCTCCACTTT CASRTEGGMNSPLHF
TRBJ1-2 . 13 . TRBV30 TGTGCCTGGAGTGTACTAACAGGGACGGGCTACACCTTC CAWSVLTGTGYTF
TRBJ2-7 . 15 . TRBV4-3 TGCGCCAGCAGCCAAGTTTTGGCAGCCAGGTCCGAGCAGTACTTC CASSQVLAARSEQYF
TRBJ1-4 . 13 . TRBV27 TGTGCCAGCAGCCCCCCGGGGGGCAAAAAACTGTTTTTT CASSPPGGKKLFF